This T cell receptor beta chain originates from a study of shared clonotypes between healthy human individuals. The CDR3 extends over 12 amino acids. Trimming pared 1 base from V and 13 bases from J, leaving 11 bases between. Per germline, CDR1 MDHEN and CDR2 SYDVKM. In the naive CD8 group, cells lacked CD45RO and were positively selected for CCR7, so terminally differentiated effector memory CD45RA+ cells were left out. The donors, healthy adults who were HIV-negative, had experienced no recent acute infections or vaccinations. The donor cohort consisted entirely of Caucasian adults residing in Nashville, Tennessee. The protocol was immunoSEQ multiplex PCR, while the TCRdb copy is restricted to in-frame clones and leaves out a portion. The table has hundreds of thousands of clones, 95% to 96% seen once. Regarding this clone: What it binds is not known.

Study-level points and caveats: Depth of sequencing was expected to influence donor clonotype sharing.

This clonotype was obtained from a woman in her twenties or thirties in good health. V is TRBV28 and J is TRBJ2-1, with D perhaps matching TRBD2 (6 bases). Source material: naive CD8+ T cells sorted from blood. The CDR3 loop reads CASSLSQGGQFF. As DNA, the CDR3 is TGTGCCAGCAGTTTATCGCAGGGAGGTCAGTTCTTC.